Listed below are T cell receptor beta chains from one sample, sequenced in a study of cytomegalovirus exposure and HLA in healthy donors. Produced via immunoSEQ multiplex PCR; TCRdb's table is partial and in-frame only. The data contain about 120,000 clones, approximately 74% of them singletons. What was sequenced was PBMCs. The receptors come from a woman in her forties or fifties in good health and CMV-seropositive. CDR3s include the opening cysteine and the closing phenylalanine or tryptophan. The D gene is left open where the match is weak. Where a row states a size, it is once, few, many or the class of an expanded clone; other rows omit it.

d_call clone_size v_call cdr3_aa
TRBD1 . TRBV2 CASSSGTGTEKLFF
TRBD2 few TRBV7-2 CASSPHLAGSSTDTQYF
TRBD1 few TRBV7-6 CASSLAGTANTEAFF
. . TRBV28 CASSSSRGFMNTEAFF
TRBD1 . TRBV7-2 CASSLGWGKGTGSYEQYF
. . TRBV19 CASSIVKGNYGYTF
. . TRBV30 CAWSPVGGQPQHF
. few TRBV6-4 CASRGEGGYDEKLFF
TRBD2 once TRBV4-2 CASSHAGLAGASTDTQYF
TRBD2 few TRBV6-5 CASSKTTSGRNEQFF
. . TRBV9 CASSPRDTFNEQFF
TRBD1 . TRBV11-2 CASSKGTGNYGYTF
TRBD2 . TRBV4-1 CASRVAGGDSYEQYF
. . TRBV6-6 CASSSLPLSGSYGYTF
TRBD1 once TRBV9 CASSTPGTGVNEQYF
TRBD1 . TRBV6-1 CASSSRDRDTDTQYF
. . TRBV28 CASSFEVLPSGELFF
TRBD2 . TRBV4-1 CASSHGPGAGDYNEQFF
. . TRBV5-1 CASSPGLTSYNEQFF
TRBD2 few TRBV27 CASSITGLASYEQYF
. . TRBV19 CASSIVMGYQSMTTGELFF
. few TRBV2 CASSLTYEQFF
. . TRBV28 CASSFPERGWDTQYF
TRBD1 . TRBV19 CATEPGTANYGYTF
TRBD1 . TRBV6-5 CASSQGQGYNQPQHF
. . TRBV2 CASRREGADTQYF
. . TRBV10-3 CAISAGRGGTNEKLFF
TRBD2 few TRBV6-1 CASSALAGVPDTQYF
. once TRBV2 CARGSGVDQPQHF
. . TRBV2 CASSVEGGYGYTF
TRBD1 . TRBV4-3 CASSQEISGTGDSPLHF
. . TRBV7-2 CASSSYNSGANVLTF
. . TRBV10-3 CAISDAGTNIQYF
. once TRBV4-1 CASSQEGAMNTEAFF
TRBD1 . TRBV30 CAWDEGQQETQYF
TRBD2 . TRBV9 CASSVTSGPPGELFF
TRBD1 . TRBV11-3 CASSVGTGGHEQYF
. . TRBV7-2 CASSLNPSTDTQYF
. . TRBV7-2 CASSPSRVLNNEQFF
. . TRBV4-2 CASSRQGFESGELFF
TRBD1 . TRBV28 CASRIPPDRGLQPQHF
TRBD1 . TRBV29-1 CSVEAGGSMNTEAFF
. few TRBV27 CASSSFPRDNSNQPQHF
TRBD1 . TRBV4-2 CASSQGQGGTEAFF
TRBD1 . TRBV4-1 CASSQEVVGQGRQPQHF
. . TRBV6-5 CASSTGGTNNYGYTF
. few TRBV2 CASSDEEWNEQFF
. once TRBV30 CACSGGPLEKLFF
TRBD1 few TRBV4-3 CASSQDTGALGYNEQFF
. once TRBV29-1 CSGTGYSYEQYF
TRBD1 few TRBV6-5 CASRPWGQGAHEQYF
. . TRBV18 CASSPPQGYAEQYF
. once TRBV7-9 CASSLVGENYGYTF
. once TRBV7-9 CASSRQQNTEAFF
. . TRBV27 CASGSSGETQYF